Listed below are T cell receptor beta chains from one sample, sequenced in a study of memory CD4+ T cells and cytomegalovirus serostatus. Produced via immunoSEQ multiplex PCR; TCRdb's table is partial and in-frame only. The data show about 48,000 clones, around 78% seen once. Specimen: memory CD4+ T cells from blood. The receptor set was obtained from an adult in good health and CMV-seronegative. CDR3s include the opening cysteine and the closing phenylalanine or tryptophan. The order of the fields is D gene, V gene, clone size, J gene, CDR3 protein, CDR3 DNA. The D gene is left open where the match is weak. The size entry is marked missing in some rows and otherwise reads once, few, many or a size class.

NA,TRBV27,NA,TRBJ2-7,CASSLQGYGYEQYF,TGTGCCAGCAGTTTACAAGGGTACGGCTACGAGCAGTACTTC
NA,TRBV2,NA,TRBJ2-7,CASSAGTNSYEQYF,TGTGCCAGCAGCGCCGGGACAAACTCCTACGAGCAGTACTTC
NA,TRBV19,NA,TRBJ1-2,CATTKDTRPNYGYTF,TGTGCCACCACCAAGGACACCCGACCTAACTATGGCTACACCTTC
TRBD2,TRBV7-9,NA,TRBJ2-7,CASSRSGRLAGGSSYEQYF,TGTGCCAGCAGCCGTTCCGGGCGACTAGCGGGAGGGTCCTCCTACGAGCAGTACTTC
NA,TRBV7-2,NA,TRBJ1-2,CASSLLRGYGYTF,TGTGCCAGCAGCTTACTTAGGGGGTATGGCTACACCTTC
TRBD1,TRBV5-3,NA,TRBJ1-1,CARSDDRETEAFF,TGTGCCAGAAGCGATGACAGGGAAACTGAAGCTTTCTTT
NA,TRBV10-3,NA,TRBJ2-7,CAISEPEAGDYEQYF,TGTGCCATCAGTGAGCCGGAGGCAGGGGACTACGAGCAGTACTTC
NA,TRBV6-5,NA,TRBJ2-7,CASSSLGTGYEQYF,TGTGCCAGCAGCTCTCTTGGAACAGGCTACGAGCAGTACTTC
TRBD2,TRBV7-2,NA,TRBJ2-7,CASSPRLAGTYEQYF,TGTGCCAGCAGCCCAAGACTAGCGGGAACCTACGAGCAGTACTTC
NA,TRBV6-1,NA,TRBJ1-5,CAVGGRGNQPQHF,TGTGCCGTCGGGGGGCGCGGGAATCAGCCCCAGCATTTT
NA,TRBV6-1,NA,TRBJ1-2,CASSEPGSSYGYTF,TGTGCCAGCAGTGAACCCGGCAGCAGCTATGGCTACACCTTC
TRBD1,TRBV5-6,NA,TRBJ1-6,CASSFVGGGLSPLHF,TGTGCCAGCAGCTTTGTGGGAGGGGGCTTATCACCCCTCCACTTT
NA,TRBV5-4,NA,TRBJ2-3,CASSRGTDISTDTQYF,TGTGCCAGCAGCCGGGGTACAGATATTAGCACAGATACGCAGTATTTT
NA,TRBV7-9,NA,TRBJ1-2,CASSSPRDGEYGYTF,TGTGCCAGCAGCTCTCCCCGGGACGGGGAATATGGCTACACCTTC
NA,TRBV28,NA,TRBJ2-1,CASSLGGALVYEQFF,TGTGCCAGCAGTTTAGGTGGCGCCTTGGTGTATGAGCAGTTCTTC
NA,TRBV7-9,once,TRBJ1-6,CASSSDLREPPLHF,TGTGCCAGCAGCTCCGATCTCCGGGAGCCGCCCCTCCACTTT
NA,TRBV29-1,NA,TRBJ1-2,CSVGENYGYTF,TGCAGCGTCGGTGAAAACTATGGCTACACCTTC
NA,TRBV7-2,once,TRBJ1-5,CASSYRGEQPQHF,TGTGCCAGCAGCTACCGAGGGGAACAGCCCCAGCATTTT
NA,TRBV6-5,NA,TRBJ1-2,CASRGGVRGSYGYTF,TGTGCCAGCAGAGGCGGGGTCCGGGGATCTTATGGCTACACCTTC
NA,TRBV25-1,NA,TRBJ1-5,CASSGGGQSNQPQHF,TGTGCCAGCAGTGGCGGGGGGCAGAGCAATCAGCCCCAGCATTTT
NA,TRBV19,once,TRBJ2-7,CASSIDWGQGKQYF,TGTGCCAGTAGTATAGATTGGGGACAAGGCAAGCAGTACTTC
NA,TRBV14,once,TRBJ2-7,CASSLVGTVDEQYF,TGTGCCAGCAGCCTAGTCGGGACTGTCGACGAGCAGTACTTC